A single sample is the source of the 25 T cell receptor beta chains below, sequenced in a study of early stage breast cancer tumors. The protocol was immunoSEQ multiplex PCR, while the TCRdb copy is restricted to in-frame clones and leaves out a portion. The data show some 7,800 clones, approximately 75% seen once. Sample: normal breast tissue next to the tumor. The source of these receptors is a person between 55 and 69 years old with breast cancer.

CDR3 DNA: TGTGCCAGCAGGAATATAGCGGGAGTGTCGAGTGAGCAGTTCTTC. It yields the protein CASRNIAGVSSEQFF. The gene calls are TRBV27 and TRBJ2-1; 9 bases agree with TRBD2. Trimming took 6 bases from V and 9 from J; bases not matched to a gene: 12. Germline V gene data show CDR1 as MNHEY and CDR2 as SMNVEV (reference sequence). The CDR3 loop spans 15 amino acids.

V gene TRBV19 combines with J gene TRBJ2-7; D not certain. The CDR3 loop spans 12 amino acids. V gave up 6 bases and J gave up 6 bases, with 12 bases separating them. The germline CDR1 and CDR2 sequences are LNHDA and SQIVND (reference sequence). CDR3 sequence reads: CASSPRSGEQYF. The CDR3, as DNA: TGTGCCAGTAGCCCGAGGTCGGGCGAGCAGTACTTC.

The chain links TRBV18 to TRBJ2-7; 7 bases map to TRBD2. Trimming cost V 1 base and J 4 bases; bases outside gene matches: 7. The CDR3 consists of 15 residues. In germline, CDR1 is KGHSH, CDR2 LQKENI. CDR3 sequence reads: CASSPRQLAQYEQYF. As DNA, the CDR3 is TGTGCCAGCTCACCACGACAACTAGCGCAATACGAGCAGTACTTC.

This clone was seen a few times. The rearrangement links TRBV2 to TRBJ2-7; 9 positions match TRBD1. Germline V gene sequence: CDR1 SNHLY, CDR2 FYNNEI. The CDR3 loop spans 15 amino acids. V was pared by 8 bases and J by 3 bases, with 11 bases of the junction left unmatched. The CDR3 DNA sequence: TGTGCCAGCCGACAGGGACAGGGCCTCATCTACGAGCAGTACTTC. This gives the protein CASRQGQGLIYEQYF.

This sequence joins TRBV5-6 and TRBJ2-7; D is undetermined. The germline V gene encodes CDR1 SGHDT and CDR2 YYEEEE. V dropped 1 base and J dropped 8 bases, with 13 bases sitting between them. The CDR3 loop spans 13 amino acids. CDR3 nucleotide sequence: TGTGCCAGCAGCTTGTTGGCCCAGTCTAAGCAGTACTTC. Its protein is CASSLLAQSKQYF.

The chain uses TRBV4-2 and TRBJ1-1; TRBD1 might be the D (5 bases). The CDR3 consists of 15 residues. The germline V gene encodes CDR1 LGHNA and CDR2 YNFKEQ. The V end was cut by 0 bases, the J end by 8 bases, with 16 bases between. CDR3 region: CASSQDTRPGREAFF. In DNA form, the CDR3 reads TGTGCCAGCAGCCAAGATACTAGGCCGGGACGGGAAGCTTTCTTT.

The chain couples TRBV28 to TRBJ1-5; D is unclear. CDR1 and CDR2 from the germline V gene are MDHEN and SYDVKM. The V end lost 2 bases, the J end lost 3 bases, and 11 bases lay between the germline ends. The CDR3 is 15 amino acids. The CDR3 DNA follows: TGTGCCAGCAGTTTAGCTGGCAGTTACAATCAGCCCCAGCATTTT. This sequence encodes CASSLAGSYNQPQHF. Full variable domain (remainder filled in from reference TRBV28 and TRBJ1-5): DVKVTQSSRYLVKRTGEKVFLECVQDMDHENMFWYRQDPGLGLRLIYFSYDVKMKEKGDIPEGYSVSREKKERFSLILESASTNQTSMYLCASSLAGSYNQPQHFGDGTRLSIL.

CDR3 loop: CASSQDVWRGDPYEQYF. In DNA, the CDR3 is TGTGCCAGCAGCCAAGATGTGTGGCGGGGGGACCCCTACGAGCAGTACTTC. The V call is TRBV4-2, the J call TRBJ2-7, with TRBD2 matching 8 bases. In germline, CDR1 is LGHNA, CDR2 YNFKEQ. The J segment lost 2 bases and the V segment lost 0 bases, leaving 9 bases of the junction unmatched. The CDR3 has 17 amino acids.

The chain has TRBV9 and TRBJ1-2, with TRBD1 as a possible D gene (5 bases). V lost 1 base and J 5 bases, leaving 15 bases between the germline ends. Germline CDR1 is SGDLS and CDR2 is YYNGEE. This CDR3 comprises 15 residues. The chain's CDR3 is CASSVSEGSGYGYTF. The CDR3 region has the DNA TGTGCCAGCAGCGTAAGCGAGGGGTCCGGGTATGGCTACACCTTC.

The V and J genes are TRBV10-3 and TRBJ2-5, with D perhaps TRBD2 (6 bases). Near its end, the DNA agrees better with TRBJ2-7, so the J call may be wrong. This CDR3 contains 14 residues. Germline V CDR1 and CDR2: ENHRY, SYGVKD. The CDR3 DNA reads TGTGCCATCAGTGAGGCGGGGAGAACCTACGAGCAGTACTTC. Its translation is CAISEAGRTYEQYF.

J is TRBJ2-5 and V is TRBV6-6; 8 bases map to TRBD2. Judging by the DNA end, TRBJ2-7 fits better; the J call may be wrong. Germline assignment: CDR1 MNHNY and CDR2 SVGAGI (reference sequence). This CDR3 has 14 amino acids. The CDR3 DNA is TGTGCCAGCACCCTACTAGCGGCGCGCTACGAGCAGTACTTC. Residues: CASTLLAARYEQYF.

The V gene is TRBV5-1, the J gene TRBJ1-2; D remains unclear. Trimming took 0 bases from V and 5 from J, leaving 5 bases between them. Germline CDR1 reads SGHRS; CDR2 reads YFSETQ. This CDR3 contains 12 residues. CDR3 loop: CASSLERYGYTF. Here the CDR3 DNA reads TGCGCCAGCAGCTTGGAACGTTATGGCTACACCTTC. Using reference TRBV5-1 and TRBJ1-2 for the parts outside the CDR3, the full variable domain is KAGVTQTPRYLIKTRGQQVTLSCSPISGHRSVSWYQQTPGQGLQFLFEYFSETQRNKGNFPGRFSGRQFSNSRSEMNVSTLELGDSALYLCASSLERYGYTFGSGTRLTVV.

V is TRBV11-1 and J is TRBJ1-2, with 9 nucleotides matching TRBD1. Germline V CDR1 and CDR2: SGHAT, FQDESV (reference sequence). V lost 3 bases and J lost 4; bases outside the gene matches: 3. The CDR3 consists of 14 residues. The CDR3 sequence is CASSLQGQGYGYTF. CDR3 DNA: TGTGCCAGCAGCTTGCAGGGACAGGGCTATGGCTACACCTTC. The full variable domain, rest sourced from reference TRBV11-1 and TRBJ1-2, is EAEVAQSPRYKITEKSQAVAFWCDPISGHATLYWYRQILGQGPELLVQFQDESVVDDSQLPKDRFSAERLKGVDSTLKIQPAELGDSAMYLCASSLQGQGYGYTFGSGTRLTVV.

This clone was counted only a few times. V usage is TRBV19 and J usage is TRBJ1-5; perhaps TRBD1 as D (6 bases). The CDR3 covers 17 residues. Germline loops: CDR1 LNHDA, CDR2 SQIVND (reference sequence). Trimming cost V 3 bases and J 1 base, with 16 bases left between them. The DNA of the CDR3 is TGTGCCAGTAGTATGCGGGGACAAGGACAGAGCAATCAGCCCCAGCATTTT. Encoded protein: CASSMRGQGQSNQPQHF.

The chain combines TRBV5-1 with TRBJ2-1; 12 bases fit TRBD2. The ends lost 2 bases at V and 4 bases at J; junction bases unmatched: 4. Germline CDR1 reads SGHRS; CDR2 reads YFSETQ. The CDR3 is made up of 16 amino acids. The CDR3 region is CASSLGGLAGYNEQFF. CDR3 nucleotides: TGCGCCAGCAGCTTAGGCGGACTAGCGGGGTACAATGAGCAGTTCTTC.

This chain connects TRBV7-8 to TRBJ1-6; D may be TRBD1 (5 bases). Per the germline V gene, CDR1 is SGHVS and CDR2 is FQNEAQ. The germline V and J ends were trimmed by 5 bases and 11 bases, with 25 bases remaining between them. CDR3 length: 17 amino acids. CDR3 amino acids: CASSPGDGEDPLAPLHF. The DNA for the CDR3 is TGTGCCAGCAGCCCCGGGGACGGAGAAGACCCATTGGCACCCCTCCACTTT. The variable domain in full, with the rest retrieved from reference TRBV7-8 and TRBJ1-6, is GAGVSQSPRYKVAKRGQDVALRCDPISGHVSLFWYQQALGQGPEFLTYFQNEAQLDKSGLPSDRFFAERPEGSVSTLKIQRTQQEDSAVYLCASSPGDGEDPLAPLHFGNGTRLTVT.

Worth noting for this clone: Germline is not matched at one junction end, which may reflect a read error. J is TRBJ2-1 and V is TRBV7-7, with 12 positions matching TRBD1. Germline CDR1 is SSHAT and CDR2 is FNYEAQ (reference sequence). This CDR3 has 15 residues. CDR3 DNA sequence: TGTGCTAGCAGTTTGGGACAGGGGGCTTACAATGAGCAGTTCTTC. Translation gives CASSLGQGAYNEQFF.

V usage is TRBV6-6 and J usage is TRBJ1-4; D is ambiguous. There are 14 residues in the CDR3. The germline V and J ends were trimmed by 0 bases and 8 bases, with 10 bases remaining between them. The V gene's germline CDR1 is MNHNY and CDR2 SVGAGI (reference sequence). CDR3 sequence (DNA): TGTGCCAGCAGTTACTCGGCTTTGGTGGAAAAACTGTTTTTT. This codes for CASSYSALVEKLFF.

This chain connects TRBV28 to TRBJ1-1; D gene ambiguous. V was cut by 10 bases and J by 3 bases, with 12 bases left in between. The length of the CDR3 is 12 residues. Looked up from germline, CDR1 is MDHEN and CDR2 is SYDVKM. CDR3 protein: CATHLGYTEAFF. CDR3 coding DNA: TGTGCCACCCACCTGGGATACACTGAAGCTTTCTTT.

Worth noting for this clone: Germline and junction disagree at one end, which may indicate a read error. This sequence joins TRBV19 and TRBJ1-1; D not certain. This CDR3 is 10 amino acids long. Germline V gene data show CDR1 as LNHDA and CDR2 as SQIVND (reference sequence). CDR3 bases: TGTGCCAGTAGTCAGATAGCGGTCTTTTTT. This gives the protein CASSQIAVFF. The complete variable domain, with remaining parts taken from reference TRBV19 and TRBJ1-1, reads DGGITQSPKYLFRKEGQNVTLSCEQNLNHDAMYWYRQDPGQGLRLIYYSQIVNDFQKGDIAEGYSVSREKKESFPLTVTSAQKNPTAFYLCASSQIAVFFGQGTRLTVV.

In its sample, this clone was seen a few times. This chain connects TRBV7-3 to TRBJ2-3, with TRBD2 as a possible D gene (6 bases). Germline CDR1 and CDR2: SGHTA and FQGTGA. The CDR3 totals 14 residues. The V end was cut by 2 bases, the J end by 0 bases, with 6 bases between. CDR3 loop: CASSLGTSTDTQYF. CDR3 DNA sequence: TGTGCCAGCAGCTTAGGGACTAGCACAGATACGCAGTATTTT.

The V gene is TRBV5-4, the J gene TRBJ2-1, with D possibly matching TRBD2 (6 bases). Germline lookup yields CDR1 SGHNT and CDR2 YYREEE (reference sequence). CDR3 length: 15 amino acids. V lost 2 bases and J 9 bases, leaving 18 bases between the germline ends. CDR3 coding DNA: TGTGCCAGCAGCTTAGGAGCGGGTCCCACTTCTGAGCAGTTCTTC. Residues: CASSLGAGPTSEQFF.

The sample holds a few counts of this clone. The chain has TRBV2 and TRBJ1-4; 9 nucleotides line up with TRBD1. The V and J ends lost 0 bases and 7 bases, in that order; junction bases with no gene match: 6. Germline assignment: CDR1 SNHLY and CDR2 FYNNEI. CDR3 length equals 16 residues. The CDR3 region has the DNA TGTGCCAGCAGTGAAGCGGCCGGGACAGGGTTTGAAAAACTGTTTTTT. This translates into CASSEAAGTGFEKLFF.

The V call is TRBV19, the J call TRBJ2-7; D unclear. The CDR3 contains 14 residues. Trimming shortened V by 2 bases and J by 2 bases, and 10 bases separated the two germline ends. The V gene's germline CDR1 is LNHDA and CDR2 SQIVND (reference sequence). CDR3: CASSIIYSPYEQYF. Here the CDR3 DNA reads TGTGCCAGTAGTATAATATACTCCCCCTACGAGCAGTACTTC.

CDR3 coding DNA: TGTGCCAGCAGCTTATATGTGACTGAAGCTTTCTTT. This encodes CASSLYVTEAFF. The chain is built from TRBV7-9 and TRBJ1-1; D unresolved. The germline V gene encodes CDR1 SEHNR and CDR2 FQNEAQ (reference sequence). The CDR3 is 12 amino acids. The ends were cut back, 2 bases at V and 5 bases at J, with 6 bases in the middle.